The 2 T cell receptor beta chains below all came from one sample that was sequenced in a study of type 1 and type 2 diabetes patients. Amplification started from genomic DNA. A primer set of 30 forward and 13 reverse primers amplified the CDR3. TCRdb reprocessed the multiplex PCR reads with MiXCR, giving one entry per CDR3 protein. This sample has 250,000 or so distinct CDR3 sequences; 40% to 50% occur once, and the top ten carry roughly an eighth. Sequenced input: peripheral blood mononuclear cells (PBMCs). These receptor sequences come from a man aged 18 to 35 with type 2 diabetes.

This clonotype was observed a handful of times. The rearrangement uses TRBV24-1 and TRBJ2-7; perhaps TRBD2 as D (6 bases). This CDR3 comprises 13 residues. Germline V lookup: CDR1 KGHDR, CDR2 SFDVKD. V lost 4 bases to trimming and J lost 3 bases, with 9 bases between them. DNA of the CDR3: TGTGCCACCAGTGAGCGGAGGGGCTACGAGCAGTACTTC. Translating gives CATSERRGYEQYF.

This chain joins TRBV6-1 and TRBJ1-1; D perhaps matches TRBD1 (6 bases). Germline V gene lookup returns CDR1 MNHNS and CDR2 SASEGT. This CDR3 is 16 amino acids long. V was clipped by 5 bases and J by 6 bases, with 22 bases between them. CDR3 loop: CASSPHIQGGPSEAFF. CDR3 DNA: TGTGCCAGCAGTCCTCATATACAGGGCGGTCCGTCTGAAGCTTTCTTT.